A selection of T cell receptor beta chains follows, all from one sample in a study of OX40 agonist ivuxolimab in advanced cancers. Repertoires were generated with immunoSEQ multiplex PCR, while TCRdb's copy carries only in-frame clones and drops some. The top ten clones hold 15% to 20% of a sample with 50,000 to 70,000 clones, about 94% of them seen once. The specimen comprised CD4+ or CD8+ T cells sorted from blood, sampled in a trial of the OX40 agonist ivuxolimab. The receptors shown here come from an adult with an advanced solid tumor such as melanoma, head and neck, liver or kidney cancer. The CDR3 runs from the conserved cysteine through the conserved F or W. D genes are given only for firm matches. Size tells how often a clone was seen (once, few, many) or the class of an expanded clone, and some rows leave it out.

CDR3aa: CASSLWAQETQYF
CDR3nt: TGTGCCAGCAGTTTATGGGCGCAAGAGACCCAGTACTTC
abundance: NA
d_gene: NA
v_gene: TRBV27
j_gene: TRBJ2-5

CDR3aa: CASSEWGGTGKSPLHF
CDR3nt: TGTGCCAGCAGTGAGTGGGGCGGGACAGGGAAATCACCCCTCCACTTT
abundance: NA
d_gene: TRBD1
v_gene: TRBV25-1
j_gene: TRBJ1-6

CDR3aa: CASSGDMDGNQPQHF
CDR3nt: TGTGCCAGCTCGGGAGACATGGATGGCAATCAGCCCCAGCATTTT
abundance: medium-sized
d_gene: NA
v_gene: TRBV18
j_gene: TRBJ1-5

CDR3aa: CASPEGQPGETQYF
CDR3nt: TGTGCCAGCCCCGAGGGACAACCAGGAGAGACCCAGTACTTC
abundance: NA
d_gene: NA
v_gene: TRBV21-1
j_gene: TRBJ2-5

CDR3aa: CASSLFSGLEAFF
CDR3nt: TGTGCCAGCAGTTTATTCTCAGGGCTGGAAGCTTTCTTT
abundance: NA
d_gene: NA
v_gene: TRBV28
j_gene: TRBJ1-1

CDR3aa: CASSSPSADTQYF
CDR3nt: TGTGCCAGCAGTAGCCCCAGCGCAGATACGCAGTATTTT
abundance: NA
d_gene: NA
v_gene: TRBV27
j_gene: TRBJ2-3

CDR3aa: CASSLSGRGKNIQYF
CDR3nt: TGTGCCAGCAGCTTGTCCGGGAGAGGCAAAAACATTCAGTACTTC
abundance: NA
d_gene: NA
v_gene: TRBV11-2
j_gene: TRBJ2-4

CDR3aa: CASSNGGTGSYEQYF
CDR3nt: TGTGCCAGCTCAAATGGAGGGACAGGGAGCTACGAGCAGTACTTC
abundance: NA
d_gene: TRBD1
v_gene: TRBV27
j_gene: TRBJ2-7

CDR3aa: CASSLGASPGELFF
CDR3nt: TGTGCCAGCAGCTTAGGAGCTTCTCCCGGGGAGCTGTTTTTT
abundance: NA
d_gene: NA
v_gene: TRBV7-6
j_gene: TRBJ2-2

CDR3aa: CASSLAIGTGNEQFF
CDR3nt: TGTGCCAGCAGCTTAGCTATCGGGACAGGAAATGAGCAGTTCTTC
abundance: NA
d_gene: TRBD1
v_gene: TRBV7-9
j_gene: TRBJ2-1

CDR3aa: CASVASGAPSYNEQFF
CDR3nt: TGTGCCAGCGTAGCTTCGGGGGCGCCTTCCTACAATGAGCAGTTCTTC
abundance: NA
d_gene: NA
v_gene: TRBV7-9
j_gene: TRBJ2-1

CDR3aa: CSVQTGSVGYTF
CDR3nt: TGCAGCGTCCAGACAGGGAGTGTTGGCTACACCTTC
abundance: NA
d_gene: TRBD1
v_gene: TRBV29-1
j_gene: TRBJ1-2

CDR3aa: CASSRGPTGEAVRTGELFF
CDR3nt: TGTGCCAGCAGCCGTGGACCCACGGGGGAGGCGGTGCGCACCGGGGAGCTGTTTTTT
abundance: NA
d_gene: NA
v_gene: TRBV11-2
j_gene: TRBJ2-2

CDR3aa: CSVRSDGRYGYTF
CDR3nt: TGCAGCGTACGTTCGGACGGTCGGTATGGCTACACCTTC
abundance: NA
d_gene: NA
v_gene: TRBV29-1
j_gene: TRBJ1-2

CDR3aa: CASSPPGLVPEQYF
CDR3nt: TGTGCCAGCAGCCCGCCGGGACTAGTTCCCGAGCAGTACTTC
abundance: NA
d_gene: TRBD2
v_gene: TRBV11-2
j_gene: TRBJ2-7

CDR3aa: CASSSTEWTGSEKLFF
CDR3nt: TGTGCCAGCAGCTCCACAGAGTGGACAGGGAGCGAAAAACTGTTTTTT
abundance: NA
d_gene: TRBD1
v_gene: TRBV7-8
j_gene: TRBJ1-4

CDR3aa: CASTIDVRVYEQYF
CDR3nt: TGTGCCAGCACGATCGACGTGCGGGTCTACGAGCAGTACTTC
abundance: NA
d_gene: NA
v_gene: TRBV5-5
j_gene: TRBJ2-7

CDR3aa: CASSPGTSGSYEQFF
CDR3nt: TGCGCCAGCAGCCCAGGAACTAGCGGGAGCTATGAGCAGTTCTTC
abundance: NA
d_gene: TRBD2
v_gene: TRBV4-3
j_gene: TRBJ2-1

CDR3aa: CASSEGNSPLHF
CDR3nt: TGCGCCAGCAGTGAGGGCAACTCACCCCTCCACTTT
abundance: NA
d_gene: NA
v_gene: TRBV10-1
j_gene: TRBJ1-6

CDR3aa: CASSVAQGANNEQFF
CDR3nt: TGCGCCAGCAGCGTCGCACAGGGAGCAAACAATGAGCAGTTCTTC
abundance: NA
d_gene: NA
v_gene: TRBV5-1
j_gene: TRBJ2-1

CDR3aa: CASSFTTGDFYEQYF
CDR3nt: TGTGCCAGCAGCTTCACGACAGGGGACTTTTACGAGCAGTACTTC
abundance: NA
d_gene: TRBD1
v_gene: TRBV13
j_gene: TRBJ2-7

CDR3aa: CASSQERAGEDEQYF
CDR3nt: TGCGCCAGCAGCCAAGAGAGGGCAGGGGAGGACGAGCAGTACTTC
abundance: NA
d_gene: NA
v_gene: TRBV4-3
j_gene: TRBJ2-7

CDR3aa: CASSRTGGAEQYF
CDR3nt: TGTGCCAGTAGCCGAACAGGGGGCGCCGAGCAGTACTTC
abundance: NA
d_gene: TRBD1
v_gene: TRBV19
j_gene: TRBJ2-7

CDR3aa: CASSSLESFYGYTF
CDR3nt: TGTGCCAGTAGTAGCTTGGAGTCTTTCTATGGCTACACCTTC
abundance: few
d_gene: NA
v_gene: TRBV19
j_gene: TRBJ1-2

CDR3aa: CATSTRTVMNTEAFF
CDR3nt: TGTGCCACCAGTACCCGGACGGTGATGAACACTGAAGCTTTCTTT
abundance: NA
d_gene: NA
v_gene: TRBV15
j_gene: TRBJ1-1

CDR3aa: CSVDSTAGELFF
CDR3nt: TGCAGCGTTGACAGCACGGCCGGGGAGCTGTTTTTT
abundance: NA
d_gene: NA
v_gene: TRBV29-1
j_gene: TRBJ2-2

CDR3aa: CASREGSEQYF
CDR3nt: TGCGCCAGCAGGGAGGGAAGCGAGCAGTACTTC
abundance: NA
d_gene: NA
v_gene: TRBV10-2
j_gene: TRBJ2-7

CDR3aa: CASSTGAEQFF
CDR3nt: TGTGCCAGCAGCACAGGGGCAGAGCAGTTCTTC
abundance: NA
d_gene: TRBD1
v_gene: TRBV11-2
j_gene: TRBJ2-1

CDR3aa: CASSLGQFPPTDTQYF
CDR3nt: TGTGCCAGCAGCCTAGGACAGTTTCCCCCGACAGATACGCAGTATTTT
abundance: NA
d_gene: NA
v_gene: TRBV6-6
j_gene: TRBJ2-3

CDR3aa: CASSQEGLAGPFHF
CDR3nt: TGCGCCAGCAGCCAAGAGGGCCTAGCGGGCCCCTTTCACTTC
abundance: few
d_gene: TRBD2
v_gene: TRBV4-3
j_gene: TRBJ2-7